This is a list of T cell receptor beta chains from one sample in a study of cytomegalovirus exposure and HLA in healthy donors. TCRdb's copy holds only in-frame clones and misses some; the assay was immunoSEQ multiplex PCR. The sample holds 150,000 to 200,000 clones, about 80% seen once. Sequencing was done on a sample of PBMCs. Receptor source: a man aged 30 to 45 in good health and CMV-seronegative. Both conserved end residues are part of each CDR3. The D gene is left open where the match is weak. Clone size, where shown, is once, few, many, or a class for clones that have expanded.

CDR3 DNA: TGTGCCAGCAGCTTGTTCGGGGGACTAGCGGGAGATAAGGGGTACGAGCAGTACTTC; CDR3 protein: CASSLFGGLAGDKGYEQYF; V gene: TRBV5-6; D gene: TRBD2; clone size: .; J gene: TRBJ2-7
CDR3 DNA: TGTGCCAGCAGCTCCGCAGGGGGGGAAGCTTTCTTT; CDR3 protein: CASSSAGGEAFF; V gene: TRBV5-4; D gene: TRBD1; clone size: .; J gene: TRBJ1-1
CDR3 DNA: TGTGCCAGCAGCTCCCTCACAGATACGCAGTATTTT; CDR3 protein: CASSSLTDTQYF; V gene: TRBV7-6; D gene: .; clone size: .; J gene: TRBJ2-3
CDR3 DNA: TGTGCCAGCAGTCTTCCGGGACAGTTCGATGGCTACACCTTC; CDR3 protein: CASSLPGQFDGYTF; V gene: TRBV5-6; D gene: TRBD1; clone size: .; J gene: TRBJ1-2
CDR3 DNA: TGTGCCACCAGCAGAGATCTGCTATCGGAGACCCAGTACTTC; CDR3 protein: CATSRDLLSETQYF; V gene: TRBV15; D gene: .; clone size: .; J gene: TRBJ2-5
CDR3 DNA: TGCGCCAGCAGCGGGGTTGGGAAAGCGGGAGGCCCAGGAGTCTTC; CDR3 protein: CASSGVGKAGGPGVF; V gene: TRBV5-1; D gene: TRBD2; clone size: .; J gene: TRBJ2-1
CDR3 DNA: TGTGCCAGCAGTTCCCATTGGAACACTGAAGCTTTCTTT; CDR3 protein: CASSSHWNTEAFF; V gene: TRBV6-5; D gene: .; clone size: few; J gene: TRBJ1-1
CDR3 DNA: TGTGCCAGCAGGTTTGGGCCCATCTCATATAGCAATCAGCCCCAGCATTTT; CDR3 protein: CASRFGPISYSNQPQHF; V gene: TRBV28; D gene: .; clone size: few; J gene: TRBJ1-5
CDR3 DNA: TGTGCCAGCAGTTCAACAGGGACCACTGAAGCTTTCTTT; CDR3 protein: CASSSTGTTEAFF; V gene: TRBV27; D gene: .; clone size: few; J gene: TRBJ1-1
CDR3 DNA: TGTGCCACCAGCAGAGAATTAGGGGGCCCCTATGGCTACACCTTC; CDR3 protein: CATSRELGGPYGYTF; V gene: TRBV15; D gene: TRBD1; clone size: .; J gene: TRBJ1-2
CDR3 DNA: TGTGCCAGCAGTTTATGGGACAGTTCCACCGGGGAGCTGTTTTTT; CDR3 protein: CASSLWDSSTGELFF; V gene: TRBV28; D gene: .; clone size: .; J gene: TRBJ2-2
CDR3 DNA: TGTGCCAGCAGTTACTCGGTCTCGGGAGATGGGGACGAGCAGTACTTC; CDR3 protein: CASSYSVSGDGDEQYF; V gene: TRBV6-5; D gene: .; clone size: .; J gene: TRBJ2-7
CDR3 DNA: TGTGCCAGCAGCCAAGGGGCGCCAGGGGTTATAGAGACCCAGTACTTC; CDR3 protein: CASSQGAPGVIETQYF; V gene: TRBV14; D gene: .; clone size: .; J gene: TRBJ2-5
CDR3 DNA: TGTGCCAGCAGTTTAACTAGCACCACGAACACCGGGGAGCTGTTTTTT; CDR3 protein: CASSLTSTTNTGELFF; V gene: TRBV27; D gene: .; clone size: .; J gene: TRBJ2-2
CDR3 DNA: TGTGCCAGCAGTGAGGCAGGGGGCATCTATGGCTACACCTTC; CDR3 protein: CASSEAGGIYGYTF; V gene: TRBV6-1; D gene: TRBD1; clone size: .; J gene: TRBJ1-2
CDR3 DNA: TGTGCCACTATCAGGGTTGGAAACACCATATATTTT; CDR3 protein: CATIRVGNTIYF; V gene: TRBV6-1; D gene: .; clone size: once; J gene: TRBJ1-3
CDR3 DNA: TGTGCCAGCAGCTTAGTCGGCTTGGGAGGGGAGACCCAGTACTTC; CDR3 protein: CASSLVGLGGETQYF; V gene: TRBV7-7; D gene: TRBD2; clone size: .; J gene: TRBJ2-5
CDR3 DNA: TGTGCCAGCAGTTCGCCTGCGAGCTCCTACAATGAGCAGTTCTTC; CDR3 protein: CASSSPASSYNEQFF; V gene: TRBV27; D gene: .; clone size: .; J gene: TRBJ2-1
CDR3 DNA: TGTGCCAGCAGCTTCCTTGGGCCGGGAACAGACAAGCGGGGAGATACGCAGTATTTT; CDR3 protein: CASSFLGPGTDKRGDTQYF; V gene: TRBV7-9; D gene: TRBD2; clone size: few; J gene: TRBJ2-3
CDR3 DNA: TGCGCCAGCAGCTTGGGTCTCGCGGGGACCGGGGAGCTGTTTTTT; CDR3 protein: CASSLGLAGTGELFF; V gene: TRBV5-1; D gene: .; clone size: .; J gene: TRBJ2-2
CDR3 DNA: TGTGCCAGCAGCCAAGATCCCGGACTTTATGGATCCTACAATGAGCAGTTCTTC; CDR3 protein: CASSQDPGLYGSYNEQFF; V gene: TRBV4-2; D gene: .; clone size: few; J gene: TRBJ2-1
CDR3 DNA: TGTGCCAGCAGGAGCGGGATGACCTACGAGCAGTACTTC; CDR3 protein: CASRSGMTYEQYF; V gene: TRBV6-5; D gene: TRBD2; clone size: .; J gene: TRBJ2-7
CDR3 DNA: TGTGCCAGCTCACAAATACAGGGTGGTAATTCACCCCTCCACTTT; CDR3 protein: CASSQIQGGNSPLHF; V gene: TRBV18; D gene: .; clone size: .; J gene: TRBJ1-6
CDR3 DNA: TGTGCCAGCAGTGAGGACGGGGGTAACTATGGCTACACCTTC; CDR3 protein: CASSEDGGNYGYTF; V gene: TRBV6-1; D gene: .; clone size: few; J gene: TRBJ1-2
CDR3 DNA: TGTGCCAGCAGACCTATTCCTCAGGATTCACCCCTCCACTTT; CDR3 protein: CASRPIPQDSPLHF; V gene: TRBV5-4; D gene: .; clone size: .; J gene: TRBJ1-6
CDR3 DNA: TGTGCCAGCAAGCACCCCGGGACAGAAGCTGAAGCTTTCTTT; CDR3 protein: CASKHPGTEAEAFF; V gene: TRBV25-1; D gene: TRBD1; clone size: .; J gene: TRBJ1-1
CDR3 DNA: TGCAGCGTTGTCCCAGCGGGATGGGGAGAGACCCAGTACTTC; CDR3 protein: CSVVPAGWGETQYF; V gene: TRBV29-1; D gene: TRBD2; clone size: once; J gene: TRBJ2-5
CDR3 DNA: TGTGCCAGCAGGCCGACAGGGTGGGGCTCTGGAAACACCATATATTTT; CDR3 protein: CASRPTGWGSGNTIYF; V gene: TRBV2; D gene: TRBD1; clone size: .; J gene: TRBJ1-3
CDR3 DNA: TGCAGCGCTCGGACGGGGACTAGTGAAAAACTGTTTTTT; CDR3 protein: CSARTGTSEKLFF; V gene: TRBV29-1; D gene: .; clone size: .; J gene: TRBJ1-4
CDR3 DNA: TGCGCCAGCAGCCCGGACAACGGCTGGGATCAGCCCCAGCATTTT; CDR3 protein: CASSPDNGWDQPQHF; V gene: TRBV5-1; D gene: .; clone size: few; J gene: TRBJ1-5
CDR3 DNA: TGTGCCAGCGTAGCGGGAGGGGCTCCTAGCACAGATACGCAGTATTTT; CDR3 protein: CASVAGGAPSTDTQYF; V gene: TRBV2; D gene: TRBD2; clone size: .; J gene: TRBJ2-3
CDR3 DNA: TGCAGCGTCCTCGGGACTGCGGGATTAGATGAGCAGTTCTTC; CDR3 protein: CSVLGTAGLDEQFF; V gene: TRBV29-1; D gene: .; clone size: .; J gene: TRBJ2-1
CDR3 DNA: TGTGCCATCAGTGAGTCCGCTCTGCGCAACACTGAAGCTTTCTTT; CDR3 protein: CAISESALRNTEAFF; V gene: TRBV10-3; D gene: .; clone size: .; J gene: TRBJ1-1
CDR3 DNA: TGCGCCAGCAGCCACACCCCAGGGGCGGGTGAAAAACTGTTTTTT; CDR3 protein: CASSHTPGAGEKLFF; V gene: TRBV4-1; D gene: .; clone size: .; J gene: TRBJ1-4
CDR3 DNA: TGTGCCAGCAGTGACCAGCGGGAGCTATACACCGGGGAGCTGTTTTTT; CDR3 protein: CASSDQRELYTGELFF; V gene: TRBV6-9; D gene: TRBD2; clone size: .; J gene: TRBJ2-2
CDR3 DNA: TGTGCCGGACAGGTTTTCAATAACTATGGCTACACCTTC; CDR3 protein: CAGQVFNNYGYTF; V gene: TRBV6-4; D gene: TRBD1; clone size: .; J gene: TRBJ1-2
CDR3 DNA: TGTGCCAGCAGTCCAACCATGGGACTAGCGGGGGGCACCTACGAGCAGTACTTC; CDR3 protein: CASSPTMGLAGGTYEQYF; V gene: TRBV28; D gene: TRBD2; clone size: .; J gene: TRBJ2-7
CDR3 DNA: TGTGCCAGCAGTTACTCCGGAGCGGGAGTGGGCGAGCAGTACTTC; CDR3 protein: CASSYSGAGVGEQYF; V gene: TRBV6-5; D gene: TRBD2; clone size: .; J gene: TRBJ2-7